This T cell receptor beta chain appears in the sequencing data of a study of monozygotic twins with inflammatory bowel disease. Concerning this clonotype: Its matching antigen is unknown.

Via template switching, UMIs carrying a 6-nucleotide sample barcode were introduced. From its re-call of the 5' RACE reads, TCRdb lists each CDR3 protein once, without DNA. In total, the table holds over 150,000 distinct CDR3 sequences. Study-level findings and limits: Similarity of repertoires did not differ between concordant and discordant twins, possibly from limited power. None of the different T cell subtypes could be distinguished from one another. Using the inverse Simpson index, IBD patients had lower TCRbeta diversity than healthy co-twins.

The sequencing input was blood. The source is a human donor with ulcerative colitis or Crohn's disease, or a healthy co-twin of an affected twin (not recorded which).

CDR3 region: CASSQIGGYNEQFF. The chain uses TRBV27 and TRBJ2-1; TCRdb's D call, TRBD1, is unchecked because there is no DNA. Germline V gives CDR1 MNHEY, CDR2 SMNVEV (reference sequence). This CDR3 contains 14 residues.